This TCR beta chain was captured by sequencing in a study of T-cell reconstitution after alpha-beta-depleted transplantation in children. Broader study findings: Expanded graft clones, several hundred of them, were reportedly the source of alpha-beta T cells about two months after transplant. Hyperexpanded clones declined; after one year, newly produced T cells mostly supplied diversity.

The CDR3 spans 15 residues. V lost 2 bases, J lost 10 bases, and 18 bases lay in between. Germline V gene lookup returns CDR1 ENHRY and CDR2 SYGVKD. The sample holds many counts of this clonotype. Its antigen is as yet unknown. Preparation of the TCRbeta library used unique molecular identifiers. TCRdb recomputed calls from the PCR reads with MiXCR, one row per CDR3 protein. The data contain about 250,000 distinct CDR3 sequences, about 24% of them singletons. The sequence came from a female patient aged 2 to 10 who had a stem cell transplant for congenital amegakaryocytic thrombocytopenia, so the T cells may come from the graft donor. The chain couples TRBV10-3 to TRBJ2-1; perhaps TRBD1 as D (6 bases). The material sequenced was PBMCs, mostly from graft donor cells, taken 360 days after TCRalphabeta/CD19-depleted stem cell transplant. CDR3 in amino acids: CAISEPHRVALEQFF. The CDR3, as DNA: TGTGCCATCAGTGAGCCGCACAGGGTTGCTCTCGAGCAGTTCTTC.